This TCR beta chain was identified in a study of T cell responses to AZD1222 COVID-19 vaccine. Whole-study results and caveats: The donor cohort was predominantly white British with a female majority, and clonal diversity may have been underestimated. Spike-specific TCR depth and breadth grew after two AZD1222 doses.

This CDR3 comprises 16 residues. Germline-derived CDR1 and CDR2 are SGDLS and YYNGEE. Trimming removed 3 bases at V and 0 bases at J, with 10 bases between. A word on this clone: As yet, its antigen is unknown.

Method: immunoSEQ multiplex PCR; TCRdb's copy keeps in-frame clones and lacks some. The sample contains about 120,000 clones, approximately 90% of which appear only once. Second-dose recipients at about 4 or about 12 weeks were treated as one pooled group. The receptor was derived from an adult who received the AZD1222 COVID-19 vaccine. This material consisted of peripheral blood, taken 28 days after the second AZD1222 dose. The J gene is TRBJ1-6, the V gene TRBV9; the D gene is possibly TRBD1 (6 bases). CDR3 DNA: TGTGCCAGCAGCGGAGGGGGTAGCTCCTATAATTCACCCCTCCACTTT. Encoded protein: CASSGGGSSYNSPLHF.